Following are 24 T cell receptor beta chains from one sample sequenced in a study of blood T cells in healthy people across ages. With a J-beta primer mix and a sample-barcoded 5' primer, a second PCR ran about 7 to 12 cycles. One entry per CDR3 protein results from TCRdb running MiXCR on the 5' RACE reads. The sample holds roughly 680,000 distinct CDR3 sequences, about half seen once. The sample was blood. The source of these receptors is a woman aged 55-75 years in good health.

With regard to this clonotype: It may be a read error: a sequence one base away is much more abundant. The gene calls are TRBV2 and TRBJ1-4; D might be TRBD1 (5 bases). This CDR3 is 12 amino acids long. Trimming took 10 bases from V and 5 from J, leaving 11 bases between them. CDR1 SNHLY and CDR2 FYNNEI come from the germline V gene. The CDR3 loop reads CAINRINEKLFF. The CDR3 DNA is TGTGCCATCAACAGGATAAATGAAAAACTGTTTTTT. Complete variable domain (other parts from reference TRBV2 and TRBJ1-4): EPEVTQTPSHQVTQMGQEVILRCVPISNHLYFYWYRQILGQKVEFLVSFYNNEISEKSEIFDDQFSVERPDGSNFTLKIRSTKLEDSAMYFCAINRINEKLFFGSGTQLSVL.

The sample holds a few counts of this clonotype. This chain links TRBV13 with TRBJ1-6, with 7 bases matching TRBD1. With V trimmed by 5 bases and J by 7 bases, 5 bases remained unmatched. Germline assignment: CDR1 PRHDT and CDR2 FYEKMQ (reference sequence). The CDR3 spans 14 residues. CDR3 sequence (DNA): TGTGCCAGCAGCGTTCAACAGGGGAATTCACCCCTCCACTTT. The encoded protein is CASSVQQGNSPLHF.

This rearrangement joins TRBV20-1 to TRBJ1-2; D unclear. CDR1 is DFQATT, CDR2 SNEGSKA, per germline (reference sequence). The CDR3 is made up of 15 amino acids. DNA of the CDR3: TGCAGCACGAAGCCGTCTCTGTCTTTGAGTCCCGGCTACACCTTC. It codes for CSTKPSLSLSPGYTF.

This clonotype has a handful of counts. The chain combines TRBV27 with TRBJ1-5, with TRBD1 matching 9 bases. The length of the CDR3 is 16 residues. The J segment lost 2 bases and the V segment lost 5 bases, leaving 7 bases of the junction unmatched. CDR1 is MNHEY, CDR2 SMNVEV, per germline (reference sequence). The CDR3 reads CASSTGTGSGNQPQHF. CDR3 coding DNA: TGTGCCAGCAGTACCGGGACAGGGTCGGGCAATCAGCCCCAGCATTTT.

The chain has TRBV27 and TRBJ2-4; D is possibly TRBD1 (6 bases). The V end lost 6 bases, the J end lost 1 base, and 13 bases lay between the germline ends. The CDR3 loop spans 15 amino acids. From germline, CDR1 is MNHEY and CDR2 SMNVEV (reference sequence). The DNA for the CDR3 is TGTGCCAGCAGGGGAGACAGGAGGGCCAAAAACATTCAGTACTTC. It yields the protein CASRGDRRAKNIQYF.

This clonotype was picked up a small number of times. The chain links TRBV15 to TRBJ2-1; the match to TRBD2 covers 12 bases. The junction had 6 bases not matched to a gene; V was cut back by 0 bases and J by 9 bases. The CDR3 runs 16 residues. CDR1 is LNHNV and CDR2 is YYDKDF in the germline V gene (reference sequence). The CDR3 bases are TGTGCCACCAGCAGAGATCTGGCTAGCGGGAGGGGTGAGCAGTTCTTC. Translated, it gives CATSRDLASGRGEQFF.

This clonotype was detected a few times. The rearrangement links TRBV9 to TRBJ2-4; 7 bases align to TRBD1. CDR3 length equals 14 residues. Trimming cost V 0 bases and J 6 bases; bases outside gene matches: 3. Looked up from germline, CDR1 is SGDLS and CDR2 is YYNGEE. CDR3: CASSVGDSLNIQYF. CDR3 sequence (DNA): TGTGCCAGCAGCGTAGGGGACAGCTTAAACATTCAGTACTTC.

The chain has TRBV20-1 and TRBJ2-7; TRBD2 agrees at 12 bases. Looked up from germline, CDR1 is DFQATT and CDR2 is SNEGSKA (reference sequence). This CDR3 has 15 residues. J lost 7 bases, V lost 4 bases, and 11 bases had no gene match. The CDR3: CSAKPSGRGPVEQYF. The CDR3, as DNA: TGCAGTGCTAAACCTAGCGGGAGGGGACCGGTTGAGCAGTACTTC.

There are a few counts of this clonotype. The chain joins TRBV12-3 or TRBV12-4 to TRBJ2-7; no clear D. The CDR3 loop spans 14 amino acids. Trimming removed 2 bases from V and 2 bases from J, with 10 bases in between. The DNA for the CDR3 is TGTGCCAGCAGTTTACGCGGAGCTGCCTACGAGCAGTACTTC. Amino acids: CASSLRGAAYEQYF.

The chain employs TRBV28 and TRBJ2-1; the D gene is possibly TRBD2 (6 bases). Per the germline V gene, CDR1 is MDHEN and CDR2 is SYDVKM. This CDR3 spans 17 amino acids. The V and J ends lost 4 bases and 5 bases respectively, with 21 bases between them. CDR3 sequence (DNA): TGTGCCAGCAGTTCGCTCCCCCGGCTAGCGCTCCACAATGAGCAGTTCTTC. It translates to CASSSLPRLALHNEQFF.

This rearrangement joins TRBV29-1 to TRBJ2-3; 11 nucleotides match TRBD2. J lost 4 bases, V lost 7 bases, and 10 bases had no gene match. This CDR3 region has 15 residues. The germline gives CDR1 SQVTM, CDR2 ANQGSEA. In nucleotides, the CDR3 is TGCAGCGCCACCCGACTAGCGGGATCCCCAGATACGCAGTATTTT. Its protein product is CSATRLAGSPDTQYF.

The sample holds one count of this clonotype. The V and J genes are TRBV2 and TRBJ2-5; unclear D gene. This CDR3 has 12 residues. Trimming removed 4 bases at V and 4 bases at J, with 7 bases between. CDR1 and CDR2 (germline): SNHLY, FYNNEI. This CDR3 reads CASSGHVETQYF. Written as DNA, the CDR3 is TGTGCCAGCAGTGGACATGTAGAGACCCAGTACTTC.

J is TRBJ2-7 and V is TRBV7-8; D is tentatively TRBD1 or TRBD2 (6 bases each). This CDR3 comprises 15 residues. The V gene lost 4 bases and the J gene lost 0 bases, with 13 bases spanning the gap. Germline assignment: CDR1 SGHVS and CDR2 FQNEAQ. This chain's CDR3 is CASSYPGEDSYEQYF. The DNA of the CDR3 is TGTGCCAGCAGCTACCCAGGGGAGGACTCCTACGAGCAGTACTTC.

This sequence joins TRBV6-2 or TRBV6-3 and TRBJ2-5, with 7 positions matching TRBD1. Germline V gene lookup returns CDR1 MNHEY and CDR2 SVGEGT. V lost 6 bases and J lost 4; bases outside the gene matches: 11. There are 15 residues in the CDR3. CDR3 sequence: CASSSGTVVRETQYF. CDR3 in DNA: TGTGCCAGCAGCTCCGGGACAGTAGTCCGAGAGACCCAGTACTTC.

The chain recombines TRBV9 with TRBJ2-1, with 8 bases lining up with TRBD1. The CDR3 is 15 residues long. The germline CDR1 and CDR2 sequences are SGDLS and YYNGEE. Trimming took 0 bases from V and 5 from J; bases not matched to a gene: 4. CDR3 region: CASSVGQGLDNEQFF. In DNA form, the CDR3 reads TGTGCCAGCAGCGTAGGACAGGGGCTTGACAATGAGCAGTTCTTC. The whole variable domain, remainder taken from reference TRBV9 and TRBJ2-1, is DSGVTQTPKHLITATGQRVTLRCSPRSGDLSVYWYQQSLDQGLQFLIQYYNGEERAKGNILERFSAQQFPDLHSELNLSSLELGDSALYFCASSVGQGLDNEQFFGPGTRLTVL.

This clonotype showed up just a few times. This chain uses TRBV7-2 with TRBJ1-1; D call uncertain. V was trimmed by 0 bases and J by 1 base, leaving 9 bases between them. The CDR3 has 15 amino acids. Germline loops: CDR1 SGHTA, CDR2 FQGNSA. CDR3 sequence: CASSLAQVGNTEAFF. CDR3 DNA: TGTGCCAGCAGCTTAGCCCAGGTTGGGAACACTGAAGCTTTCTTT.

This clonotype was seen a few times. V is TRBV6-1 and J is TRBJ2-7; TRBD1 aligns across 9 bases. This CDR3 is built from 17 residues. The V and J ends lost 10 bases and 1 base, in that order; junction bases with no gene match: 17. Germline CDR1 reads MNHNS; CDR2 reads SASEGT. The CDR3 region has the DNA TGTGCCATCTCCCATGAACCGCCGGGACAGGGTTCCTACGAGCAGTACTTC. Its protein product is CAISHEPPGQGSYEQYF.

The gene calls are TRBV20-1 and TRBJ2-4, with D possibly TRBD2 on 5 matching bases. The germline V gene encodes CDR1 DFQATT and CDR2 SNEGSKA (reference sequence). The CDR3 extends over 15 amino acids. V gave up 1 base and J gave up 13 bases, with 23 bases separating them. CDR3 nucleotides: TGCAGTGCTAGAGTAACTATATCAGGAGTATGGGAGCAGTACTTC. Protein product: CSARVTISGVWEQYF.

The gene calls are TRBV7-2 and TRBJ2-4; D unresolved. Gene TRBJ2-7 matches the end of the DNA better, so the J call may be wrong. This CDR3 spans 14 amino acids. Germline V lookup: CDR1 SGHTA, CDR2 FQGNSA. The CDR3 DNA reads as TGTGCCAGCAGCTTAGGGGCAGGTAACTACGAGCAGTACTTC. Translated, it gives CASSLGAGNYEQYF.

This chain uses TRBV24-1 with TRBJ2-3; 7 bases fit TRBD1. The germline V gene encodes CDR1 KGHDR and CDR2 SFDVKD. J gave up 1 base and V 8 bases, and 5 bases lay outside the gene matches. The CDR3 consists of 14 residues. CDR3 sequence: CATNDRARTDTQYF. CDR3 DNA: TGTGCCACCAACGACAGGGCCCGCACAGATACGCAGTATTTT.

This clonotype appeared a few times. The chain uses TRBV7-9 and TRBJ2-4, with D perhaps matching TRBD1 or TRBD2 (6 bases each). The DNA matches TRBJ2-7 better at its end, which makes the J call doubtful. CDR1 SEHNR and CDR2 FQNEAQ come from the germline V gene (reference sequence). The CDR3 runs to 16 residues. The CDR3 DNA is TGTGCCAGCAGCCCCTGGACAGCGGGTCTCTCCCCCGAGCAGTACTTC. This gives the protein CASSPWTAGLSPEQYF.

Concerning this clonotype: A much larger clone sits a single nucleotide away, making a read error possible. The CDR3 sequence is CASSQEGCDEQYF. CDR3 nucleotides: TGCGCCAGCAGCCAAGAGGGATGTGATGAGCAGTACTTC. The chain has TRBV4-3 and TRBJ2-5, with D uncertain. Germline V gene data show CDR1 as LGHNA and CDR2 as YSLEER. V lost 0 bases, J lost 11 bases, and 13 bases lay in between. There are 13 residues in the CDR3.

This clonotype was observed a handful of times. V usage is TRBV6-1 and J usage is TRBJ1-4; D perhaps matches TRBD1 (5 bases). The germline CDR1 and CDR2 sequences are MNHNS and SASEGT. The CDR3 is 15 residues long. The V gene lost 5 bases and the J gene lost 1 base, with 11 bases spanning the gap. Here the CDR3 reads CASSPLGGTNEKLFF. DNA for the CDR3: TGTGCCAGCAGTCCTTTGGGGGGAACTAATGAAAAACTGTTTTTT.

The chain combines TRBV20-1 with TRBJ2-1, with a possible D match to TRBD2 (6 bases). V lost 0 bases, J lost 1 base, and 13 bases lay in between. The length of the CDR3 is 16 residues. From germline, CDR1 is DFQATT and CDR2 SNEGSKA (reference sequence). CDR3 coding DNA: TGCAGTGCTAGAGATGTCGGCGGGAAGTCCTACAATGAGCAGTTCTTC. Its protein is CSARDVGGKSYNEQFF.